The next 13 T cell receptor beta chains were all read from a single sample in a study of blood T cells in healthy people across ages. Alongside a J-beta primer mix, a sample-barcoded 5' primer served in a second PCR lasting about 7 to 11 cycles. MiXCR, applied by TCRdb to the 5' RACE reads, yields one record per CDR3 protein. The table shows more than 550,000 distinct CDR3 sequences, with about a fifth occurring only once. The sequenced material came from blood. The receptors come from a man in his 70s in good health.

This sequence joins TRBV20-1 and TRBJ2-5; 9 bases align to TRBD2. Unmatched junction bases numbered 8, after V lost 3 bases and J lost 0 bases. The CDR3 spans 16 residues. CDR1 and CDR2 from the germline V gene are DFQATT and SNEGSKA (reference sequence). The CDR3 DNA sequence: TGCAGTGCTAGGCCTCCTAGCGGGGACAACCAAGAGACCCAGTACTTC. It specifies CSARPPSGDNQETQYF.

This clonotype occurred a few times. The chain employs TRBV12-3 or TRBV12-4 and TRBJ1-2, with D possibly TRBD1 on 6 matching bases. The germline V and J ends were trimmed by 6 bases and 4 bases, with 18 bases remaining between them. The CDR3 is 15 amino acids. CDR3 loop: CASRPRGGRPYGYTF. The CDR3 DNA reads TGTGCCAGCAGACCCCGAGGGGGGAGACCCTATGGCTACACCTTC.

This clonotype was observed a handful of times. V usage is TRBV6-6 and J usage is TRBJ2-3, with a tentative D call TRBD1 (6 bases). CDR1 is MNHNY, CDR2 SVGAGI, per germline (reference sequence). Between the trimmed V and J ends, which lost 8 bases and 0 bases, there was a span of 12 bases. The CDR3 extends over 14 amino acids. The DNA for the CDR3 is TGTGCCAGCGCCAGGGGCACTAGCACAGATACGCAGTATTTT. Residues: CASARGTSTDTQYF.

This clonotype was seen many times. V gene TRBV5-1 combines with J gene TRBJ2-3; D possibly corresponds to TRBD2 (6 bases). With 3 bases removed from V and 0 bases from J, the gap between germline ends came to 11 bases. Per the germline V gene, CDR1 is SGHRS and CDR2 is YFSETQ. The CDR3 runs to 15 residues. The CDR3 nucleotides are TGCGCCAGCAGCTCGGAGGGTTTTAGCACAGATACGCAGTATTTT. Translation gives CASSSEGFSTDTQYF.

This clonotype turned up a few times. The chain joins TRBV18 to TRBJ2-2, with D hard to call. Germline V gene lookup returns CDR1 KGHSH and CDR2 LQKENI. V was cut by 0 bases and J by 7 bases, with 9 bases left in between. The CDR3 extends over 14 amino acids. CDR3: CASSPPTTVGELFF. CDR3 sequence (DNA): TGTGCCAGCTCACCACCCACGACGGTCGGGGAGCTGTTTTTT.

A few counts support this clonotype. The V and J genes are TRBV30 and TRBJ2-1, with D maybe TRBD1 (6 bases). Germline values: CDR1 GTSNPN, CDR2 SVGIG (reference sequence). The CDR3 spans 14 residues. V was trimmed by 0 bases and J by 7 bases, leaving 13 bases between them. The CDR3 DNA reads TGTGCCTGGAGTGTCAGGGGTGGGGCGAATGAGCAGTTCTTC. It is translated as CAWSVRGGANEQFF.

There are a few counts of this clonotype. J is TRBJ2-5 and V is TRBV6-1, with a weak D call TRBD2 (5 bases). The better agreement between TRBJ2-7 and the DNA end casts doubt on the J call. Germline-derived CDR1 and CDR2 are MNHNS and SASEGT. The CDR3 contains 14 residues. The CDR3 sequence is CASSESRVSYEQYF. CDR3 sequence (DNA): TGTGCCAGCAGTGAATCGAGGGTTTCTTACGAGCAGTACTTC.

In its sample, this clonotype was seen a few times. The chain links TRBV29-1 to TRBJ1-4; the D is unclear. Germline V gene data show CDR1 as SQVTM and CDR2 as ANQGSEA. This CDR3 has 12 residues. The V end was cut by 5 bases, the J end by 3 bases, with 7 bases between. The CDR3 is CSVSESNEKLFF. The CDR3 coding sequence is TGCAGCGTTTCGGAATCTAATGAAAAACTGTTTTTT.

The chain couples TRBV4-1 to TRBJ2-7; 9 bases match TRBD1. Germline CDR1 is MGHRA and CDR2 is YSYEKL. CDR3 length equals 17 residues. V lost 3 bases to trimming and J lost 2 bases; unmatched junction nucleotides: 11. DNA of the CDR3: TGCGCCAGCAGCCAGGGGACCGGGACAGGGATTACCTACGAGCAGTACTTC. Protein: CASSQGTGTGITYEQYF.

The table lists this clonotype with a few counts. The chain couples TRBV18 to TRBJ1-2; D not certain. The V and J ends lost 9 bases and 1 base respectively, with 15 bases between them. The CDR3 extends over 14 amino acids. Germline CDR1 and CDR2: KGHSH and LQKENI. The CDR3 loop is CASARADLNYGYTF. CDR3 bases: TGTGCCAGTGCCCGGGCAGACCTTAACTATGGCTACACCTTC.

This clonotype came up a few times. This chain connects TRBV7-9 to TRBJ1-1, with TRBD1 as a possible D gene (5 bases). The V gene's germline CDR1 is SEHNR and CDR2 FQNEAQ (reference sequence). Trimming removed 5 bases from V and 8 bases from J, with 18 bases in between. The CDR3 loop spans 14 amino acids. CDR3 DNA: TGTGCCAGCAGCCCCATCTCAGGGTTGTCGGAAGCTTTCTTT. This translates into CASSPISGLSEAFF. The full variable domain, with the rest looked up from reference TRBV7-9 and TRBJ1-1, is DTGVSQNPRHKITKRGQNVTFRCDPISEHNRLYWYRQTLGQGPEFLTYFQNEAQLEKSRLLSDRFSAERPKGSFSTLEIQRTEQGDSAMYLCASSPISGLSEAFFGQGTRLTVV.

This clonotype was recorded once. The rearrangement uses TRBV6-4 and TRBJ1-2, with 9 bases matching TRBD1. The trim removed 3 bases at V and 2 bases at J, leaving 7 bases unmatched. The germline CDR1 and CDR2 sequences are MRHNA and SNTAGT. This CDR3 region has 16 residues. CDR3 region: CASSESSTGGNYGYTF. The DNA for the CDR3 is TGTGCCAGCAGTGAGTCGAGTACAGGGGGCAACTATGGCTACACCTTC.

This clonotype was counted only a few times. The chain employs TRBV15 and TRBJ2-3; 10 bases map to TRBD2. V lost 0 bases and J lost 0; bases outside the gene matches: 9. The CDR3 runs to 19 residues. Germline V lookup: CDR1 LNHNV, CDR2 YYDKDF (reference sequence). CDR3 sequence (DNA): TGTGCCACCAGCAGAGATCCCATAGCGGGGGGACAAAGCACAGATACGCAGTATTTT. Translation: CATSRDPIAGGQSTDTQYF.